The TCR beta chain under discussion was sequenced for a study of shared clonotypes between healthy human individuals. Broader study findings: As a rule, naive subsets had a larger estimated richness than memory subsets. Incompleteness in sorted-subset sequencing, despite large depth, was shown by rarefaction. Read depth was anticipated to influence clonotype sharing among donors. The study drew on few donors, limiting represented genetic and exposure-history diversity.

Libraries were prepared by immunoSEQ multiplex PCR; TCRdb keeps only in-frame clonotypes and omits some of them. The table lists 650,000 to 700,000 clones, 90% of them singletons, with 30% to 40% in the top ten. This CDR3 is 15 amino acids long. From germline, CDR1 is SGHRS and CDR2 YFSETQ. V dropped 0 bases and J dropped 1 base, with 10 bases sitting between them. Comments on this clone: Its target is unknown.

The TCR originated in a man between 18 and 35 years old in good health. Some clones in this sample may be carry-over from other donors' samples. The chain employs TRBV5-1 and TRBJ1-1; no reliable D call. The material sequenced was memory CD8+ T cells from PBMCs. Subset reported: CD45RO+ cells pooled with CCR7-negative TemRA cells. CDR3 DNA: TGCGCCAGCAGCTTGGGGCACCTCCCGAACACTGAAGCTTTCTTT. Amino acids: CASSLGHLPNTEAFF.